Below, one T cell receptor beta chain is given with its context. What it binds is not known. At one of its ends the junction is not consistent with the germline gene, which may arise from a read error. This record comes from a study of blood T cells in healthy people across ages. Study outcomes and limitations: More naive CD4+ cells and higher diversity marked long-lived donors relative to aged donors.

Germline V gene lookup returns CDR1 SGHRS and CDR2 YFSETQ. There are 14 residues in the CDR3. Together with a sample-barcoded 5' primer, a J-beta primer mix was included in a second PCR lasting about 7 to 11 cycles. Each cDNA was tagged by a template-switch adaptor containing 12 random nucleotides. TCRdb called the 5' RACE reads again in MiXCR, with one record for every CDR3 protein. The sample includes some 800,000 distinct CDR3 sequences, around two fifths of them seen just once. Healthy Caucasians from Russia aged roughly 6 to 90 served as donors. Every donor contributed roughly 10 milliliters of peripheral blood by blood draw.

The chain recombines TRBV5-1 with TRBJ1-1; no definite D call. The receptor was derived from a man aged 60 to 75 in good health. Sequenced material: blood. The CDR3 region is CTSHQGWGDTEAFF. For the CDR3, the DNA is TGCACCAGTCATCAAGGGTGGGGAGACACTGAAGCTTTCTTT.